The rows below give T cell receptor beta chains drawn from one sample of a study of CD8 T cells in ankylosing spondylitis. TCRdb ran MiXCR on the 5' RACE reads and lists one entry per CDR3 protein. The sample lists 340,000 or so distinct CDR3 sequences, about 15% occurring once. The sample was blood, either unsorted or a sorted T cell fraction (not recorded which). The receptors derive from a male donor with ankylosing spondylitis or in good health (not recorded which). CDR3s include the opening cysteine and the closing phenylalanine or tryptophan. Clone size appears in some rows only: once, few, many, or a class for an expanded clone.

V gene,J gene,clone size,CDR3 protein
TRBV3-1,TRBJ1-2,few,CASSQQPNYGYTF
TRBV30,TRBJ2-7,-,CAWSPLLYEQYF
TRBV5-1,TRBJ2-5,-,CASSLASGGPETQYF
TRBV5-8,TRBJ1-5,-,CASSLAGQTNQPQHF
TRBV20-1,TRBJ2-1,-,CSARLAGVGEQFF
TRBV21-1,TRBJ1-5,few,CASSNRGNQPQHF
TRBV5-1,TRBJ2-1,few,CASSPNRDRGKFNEQFF
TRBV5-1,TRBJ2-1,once,CASSLDGGGAYNEQFF
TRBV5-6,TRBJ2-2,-,CASSRGLLSGALFF
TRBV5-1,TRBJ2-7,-,CASSSQGANYEQYF
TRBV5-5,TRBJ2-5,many,CASSRGGETQYF
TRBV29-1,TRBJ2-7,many,CSVEGGPRVQYF
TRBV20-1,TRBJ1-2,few,CSAIGGYYGYTF
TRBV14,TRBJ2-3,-,CASSRGHLTDTQYF
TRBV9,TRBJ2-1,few,CASTAAGVSYNEQFF